This TCR beta chain was documented in a study of technical replicates of blood from a few donors. Only in-frame clones appear in the TCRdb table, and some are missing; sequencing was by immunoSEQ multiplex PCR. Here the sample spans 85,000 to 95,000 clones, almost 97% being singletons. V shed 11 bases and J shed 4 bases, with 26 bases lying between them. Germline V gene sequence: CDR1 MGHDK, CDR2 SYGVNS. The length of the CDR3 is 16 residues. Sequencing input: T cells isolated from PBMCs. The chain uses TRBV25-1 and TRBJ2-5, with TRBD1 as a possible D gene (6 bases). The clonotype was recovered from a human donor in good health. This chain's CDR3 is CAATPNRVGLGETQYF. The CDR3 DNA is TGTGCCGCTACGCCCAACAGGGTAGGGTTAGGAGAGACCCAGTACTTC. The entire variable domain, with the rest obtained from reference TRBV25-1 and TRBJ2-5, is as follows: EADIYQTPRYLVIGTGKKITLECSQTMGHDKMYWYQQDPGMELHLIHYSYGVNSTEKGDLSSESTVSRIRTEHFPLTLESARPSHTSQYLCAATPNRVGLGETQYFGPGTRLLVL.